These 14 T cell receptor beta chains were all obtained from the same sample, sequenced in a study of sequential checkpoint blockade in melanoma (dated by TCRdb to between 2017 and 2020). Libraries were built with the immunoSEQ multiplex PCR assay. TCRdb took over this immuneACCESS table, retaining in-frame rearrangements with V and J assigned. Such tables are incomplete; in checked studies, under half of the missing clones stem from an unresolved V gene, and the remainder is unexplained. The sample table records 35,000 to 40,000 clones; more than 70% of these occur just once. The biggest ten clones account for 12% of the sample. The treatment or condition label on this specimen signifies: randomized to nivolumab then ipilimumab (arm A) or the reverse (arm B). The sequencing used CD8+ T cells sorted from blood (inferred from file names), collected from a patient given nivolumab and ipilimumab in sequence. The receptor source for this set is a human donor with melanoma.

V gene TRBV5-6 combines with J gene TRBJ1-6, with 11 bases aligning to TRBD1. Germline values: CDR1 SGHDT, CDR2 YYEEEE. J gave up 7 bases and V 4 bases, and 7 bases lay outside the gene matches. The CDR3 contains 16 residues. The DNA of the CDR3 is TGTGCCAGCAGCGGGACAGGGGGGGACGTCAATTCACCCCTCCACTTT. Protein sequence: CASSGTGGDVNSPLHF.

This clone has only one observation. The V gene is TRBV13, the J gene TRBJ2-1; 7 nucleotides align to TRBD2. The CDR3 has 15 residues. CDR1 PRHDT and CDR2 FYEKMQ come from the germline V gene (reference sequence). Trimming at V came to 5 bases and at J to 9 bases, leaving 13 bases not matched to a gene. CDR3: CASSPMGGRVFEQFF. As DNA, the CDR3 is TGTGCCAGCAGCCCGATGGGCGGGAGAGTGTTTGAGCAGTTCTTC.

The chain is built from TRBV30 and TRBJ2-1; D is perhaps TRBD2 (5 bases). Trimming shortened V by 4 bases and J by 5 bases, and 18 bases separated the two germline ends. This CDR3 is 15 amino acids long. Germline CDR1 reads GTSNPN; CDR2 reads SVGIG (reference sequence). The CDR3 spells CAWTLDWNTDNEQFF. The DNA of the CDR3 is TGTGCCTGGACTTTGGACTGGAATACAGACAATGAGCAGTTCTTC. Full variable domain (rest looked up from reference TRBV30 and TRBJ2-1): SQTIHQWPATLVQPVGSPLSLECTVEGTSNPNLYWYRQAAGRGLQLLFYSVGIGQISSEVPQNLSASRPQDRQFILSSKKLLLSDSGFYLCAWTLDWNTDNEQFFGPGTRLTVL.

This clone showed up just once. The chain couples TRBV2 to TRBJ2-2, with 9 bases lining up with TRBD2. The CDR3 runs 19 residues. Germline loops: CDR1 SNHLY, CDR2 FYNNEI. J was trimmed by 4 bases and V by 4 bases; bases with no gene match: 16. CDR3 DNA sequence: TGTGCCAGCAGTGCCGTTAAGGGGGCGGGAGGGAATCCCACCGGGGAGCTGTTTTTT. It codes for CASSAVKGAGGNPTGELFF.

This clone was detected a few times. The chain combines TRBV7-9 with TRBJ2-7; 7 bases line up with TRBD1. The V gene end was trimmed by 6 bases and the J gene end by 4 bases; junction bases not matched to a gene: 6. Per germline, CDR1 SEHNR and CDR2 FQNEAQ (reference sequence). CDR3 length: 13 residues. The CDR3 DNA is TGTGCCAGCAGTTTGGGACAGCTATACGAGCAGTACGTC. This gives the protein CASSLGQLYEQYV.

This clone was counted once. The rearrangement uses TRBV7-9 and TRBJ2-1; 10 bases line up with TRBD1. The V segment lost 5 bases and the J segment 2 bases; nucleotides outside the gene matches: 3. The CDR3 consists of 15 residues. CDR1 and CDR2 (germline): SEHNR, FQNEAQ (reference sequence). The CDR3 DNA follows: TGTGCCAGCAGCGGACAGGGGGGGGCCTACAATGAGCAGTTCTTC. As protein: CASSGQGGAYNEQFF.

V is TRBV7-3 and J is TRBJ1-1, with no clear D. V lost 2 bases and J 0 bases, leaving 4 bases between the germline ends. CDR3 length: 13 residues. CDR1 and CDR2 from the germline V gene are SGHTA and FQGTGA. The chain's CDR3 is CASSLELNTEAFF. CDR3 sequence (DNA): TGTGCCAGCAGCTTAGAGCTGAACACTGAAGCTTTCTTT.

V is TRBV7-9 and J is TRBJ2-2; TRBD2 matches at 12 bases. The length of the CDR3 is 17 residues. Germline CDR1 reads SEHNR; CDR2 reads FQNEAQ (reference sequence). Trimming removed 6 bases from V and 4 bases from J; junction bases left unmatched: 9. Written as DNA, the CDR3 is TGTGCCAGCAGGCAAACGACTAGCGGGAGTATCACCGGGGAGCTGTTTTTT. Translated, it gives CASRQTTSGSITGELFF. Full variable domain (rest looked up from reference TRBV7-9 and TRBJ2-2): DTGVSQNPRHKITKRGQNVTFRCDPISEHNRLYWYRQTLGQGPEFLTYFQNEAQLEKSRLLSDRFSAERPKGSFSTLEIQRTEQGDSAMYLCASRQTTSGSITGELFFGEGSRLTVL.

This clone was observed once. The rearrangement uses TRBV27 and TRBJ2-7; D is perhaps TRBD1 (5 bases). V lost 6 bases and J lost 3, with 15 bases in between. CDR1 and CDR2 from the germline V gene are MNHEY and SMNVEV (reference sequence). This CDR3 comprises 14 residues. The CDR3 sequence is CASSLAGQGYEQYF. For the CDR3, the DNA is TGTGCCAGCAGCTTGGCCGGTCAGGGCTACGAGCAGTACTTC.

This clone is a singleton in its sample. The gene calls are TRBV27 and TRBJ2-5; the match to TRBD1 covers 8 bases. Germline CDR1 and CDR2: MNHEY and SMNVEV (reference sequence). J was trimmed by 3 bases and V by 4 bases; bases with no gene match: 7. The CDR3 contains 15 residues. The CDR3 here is CASSSPETGEETQYF. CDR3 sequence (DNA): TGTGCCAGCAGTTCCCCCGAGACAGGGGAAGAGACCCAGTACTTC.

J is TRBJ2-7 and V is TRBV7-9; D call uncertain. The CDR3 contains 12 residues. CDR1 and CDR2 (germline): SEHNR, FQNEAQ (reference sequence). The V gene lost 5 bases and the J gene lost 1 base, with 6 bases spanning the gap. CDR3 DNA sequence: TGTGCCAGCAGCATAATATCCTACGAGCAGTACTTC. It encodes CASSIISYEQYF.

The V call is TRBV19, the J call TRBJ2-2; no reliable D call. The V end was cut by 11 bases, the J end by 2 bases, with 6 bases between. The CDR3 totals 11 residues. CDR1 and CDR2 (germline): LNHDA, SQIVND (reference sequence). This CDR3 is CASTNTGELFF. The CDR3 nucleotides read TGTGCCTCGACTAACACCGGGGAGCTGTTTTTT.

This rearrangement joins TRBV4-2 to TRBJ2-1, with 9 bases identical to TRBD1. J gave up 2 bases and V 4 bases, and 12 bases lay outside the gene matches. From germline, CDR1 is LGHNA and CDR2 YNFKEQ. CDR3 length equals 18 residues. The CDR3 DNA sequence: TGTGCCAGCAGCCCGGGACAGGGATATACTCCTACCTACAATGAGCAGTTCTTC. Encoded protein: CASSPGQGYTPTYNEQFF.

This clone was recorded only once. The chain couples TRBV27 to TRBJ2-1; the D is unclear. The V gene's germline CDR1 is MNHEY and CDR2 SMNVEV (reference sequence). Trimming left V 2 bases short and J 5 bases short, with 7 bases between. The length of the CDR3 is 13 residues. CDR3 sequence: CASSLGSHNEQFF. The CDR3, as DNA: TGTGCCAGCAGTTTAGGCTCTCACAATGAGCAGTTCTTC.